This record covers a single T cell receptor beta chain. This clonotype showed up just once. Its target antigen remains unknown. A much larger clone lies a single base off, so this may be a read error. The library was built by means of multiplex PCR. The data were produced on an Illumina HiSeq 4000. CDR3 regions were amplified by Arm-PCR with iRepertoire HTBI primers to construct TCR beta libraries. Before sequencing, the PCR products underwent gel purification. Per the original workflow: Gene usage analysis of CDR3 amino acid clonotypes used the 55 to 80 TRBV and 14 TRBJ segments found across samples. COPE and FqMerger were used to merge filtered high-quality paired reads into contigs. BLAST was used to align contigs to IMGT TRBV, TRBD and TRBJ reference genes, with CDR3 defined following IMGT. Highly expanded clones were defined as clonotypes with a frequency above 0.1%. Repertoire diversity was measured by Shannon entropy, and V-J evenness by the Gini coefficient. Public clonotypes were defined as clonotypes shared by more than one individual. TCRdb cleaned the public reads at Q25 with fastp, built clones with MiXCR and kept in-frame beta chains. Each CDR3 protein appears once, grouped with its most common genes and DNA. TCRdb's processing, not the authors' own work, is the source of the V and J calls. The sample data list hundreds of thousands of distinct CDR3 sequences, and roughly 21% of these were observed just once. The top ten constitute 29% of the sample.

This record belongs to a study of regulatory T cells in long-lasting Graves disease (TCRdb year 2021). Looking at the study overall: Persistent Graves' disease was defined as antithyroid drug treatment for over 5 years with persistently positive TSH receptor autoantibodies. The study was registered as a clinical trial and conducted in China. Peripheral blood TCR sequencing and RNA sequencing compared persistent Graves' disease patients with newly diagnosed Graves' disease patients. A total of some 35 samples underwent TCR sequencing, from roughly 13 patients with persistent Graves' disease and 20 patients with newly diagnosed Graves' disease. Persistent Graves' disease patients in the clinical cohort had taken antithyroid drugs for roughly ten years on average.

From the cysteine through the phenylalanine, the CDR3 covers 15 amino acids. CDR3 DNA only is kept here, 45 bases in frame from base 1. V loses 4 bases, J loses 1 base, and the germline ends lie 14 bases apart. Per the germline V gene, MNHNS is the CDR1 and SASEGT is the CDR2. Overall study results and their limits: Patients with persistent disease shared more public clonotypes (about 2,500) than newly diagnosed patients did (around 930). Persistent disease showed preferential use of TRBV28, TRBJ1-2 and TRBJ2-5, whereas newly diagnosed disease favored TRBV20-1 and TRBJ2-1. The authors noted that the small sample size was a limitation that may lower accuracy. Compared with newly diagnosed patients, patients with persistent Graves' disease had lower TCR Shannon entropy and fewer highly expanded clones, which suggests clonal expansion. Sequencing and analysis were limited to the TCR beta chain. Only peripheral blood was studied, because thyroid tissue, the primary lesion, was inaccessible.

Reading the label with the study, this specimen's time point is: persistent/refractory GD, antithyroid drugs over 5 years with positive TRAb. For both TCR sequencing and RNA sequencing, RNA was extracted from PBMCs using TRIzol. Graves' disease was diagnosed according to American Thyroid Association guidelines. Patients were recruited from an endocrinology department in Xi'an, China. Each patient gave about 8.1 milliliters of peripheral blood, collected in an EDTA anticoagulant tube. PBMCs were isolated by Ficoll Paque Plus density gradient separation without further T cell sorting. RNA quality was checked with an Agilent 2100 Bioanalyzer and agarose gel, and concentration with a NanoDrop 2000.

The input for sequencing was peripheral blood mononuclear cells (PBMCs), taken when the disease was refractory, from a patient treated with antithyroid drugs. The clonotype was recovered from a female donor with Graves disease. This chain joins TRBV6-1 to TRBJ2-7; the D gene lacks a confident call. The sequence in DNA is TGTGCCAGCAGTGTCGTGCTTGGGGAATCCTACGAGCAGTACTTC. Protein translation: CASSVVLGESYEQYF.